This T cell receptor beta chain derives from a study of blood T cell repertoires in COVID-19. In the study overall: In each case, the material was cDNA or gDNA derived from T cells, B-cell-depleted T cells, or PBMCs.

The repertoire was sequenced with immunoSEQ multiplex PCR; TCRdb's copy has only in-frame clones and lacks some. The table has approximately 300,000 clones, over 80% seen once. This clone appeared a single time. This receptor was taken from a woman aged 50 to 60 with active or convalescent COVID-19. The material sequenced was peripheral blood.

The CDR3 sequence: CASSHSSGGYNEQFF. CDR3 DNA sequence: TGTGCCAGCAGCCATTCTAGCGGGGGGTACAATGAGCAGTTCTTC. The V call is TRBV6-6, the J call TRBJ2-1; 11 nucleotides agree with TRBD2. V trimming: 6 bases; J trimming: 4 bases; junction bases outside the gene matches: 5. CDR1 MNHNY and CDR2 SVGAGI come from the germline V gene (reference sequence). The CDR3 has 15 amino acids.